A selection of T cell receptor beta chains follows, all from one sample in a study of early T cells in non-severe SARS-CoV-2 infection. One entry per CDR3 protein, called by TCRdb with MiXCR from the 5' RACE reads. The data contain about 83,000 distinct CDR3 sequences, about 10% of them seen just once; the ten biggest clones take up 6.5% to 9%. The material sequenced was whole blood, taken at baseline. The origin of the receptors is an adult who was a healthcare worker with PCR-confirmed SARS-CoV-2 infection or an uninfected control (not recorded which). The CDR3 runs from the conserved cysteine through the conserved F or W. A D gene is named only where the DNA matches it firmly. Rows may omit the clone size; those that give it use once, few, many or a size class.

V	size	D	J	DNA	CDR3
TRBV28	many	NA	TRBJ1-2	TGTGCTTCCAGCCGAGGTATCTATGGCTACACCTTC	CASSRGIYGYTF
TRBV9	NA	TRBD1	TRBJ2-1	TGTGCCAGCAGCGTATTGGGACAGGGACACAATGAGCAGTTCTTC	CASSVLGQGHNEQFF
TRBV4-1	few	TRBD1	TRBJ2-2	TGCGCCAGCAGCCAAGATCGGGTGCGGTTGGGACAGGCGCGGTCCGGGGAGCTGTTTTTT	CASSQDRVRLGQARSGELFF
TRBV5-4	few	NA	TRBJ2-3	TGTGCCAGCAGCTTTAGGCCCGTCAGCACAGATACGCAGTATTTT	CASSFRPVSTDTQYF
TRBV7-9	NA	NA	TRBJ2-5	TGTGCCAGCAGCACCCGCGGGCGGTTTGAGACCCAGTACTTC	CASSTRGRFETQYF
TRBV6-1	few	NA	TRBJ2-2	TGTGCCAGCAGTCCACAGGGTATCGGGGAGCTGTTTTTT	CASSPQGIGELFF
TRBV9	NA	TRBD1	TRBJ1-2	TGTGCCAGCAGCGACTCCTGGACAGGCGTCGGGGGCTACACCTTC	CASSDSWTGVGGYTF
TRBV5-1	few	NA	TRBJ2-7	TGCGCCAGCAGCTTGGGGCGGGCTAGCTACGAGCAGTACTTC	CASSLGRASYEQYF
TRBV7-9	NA	TRBD1	TRBJ2-2	TGTGCCAGCAGCCGACAGGGGGCACACACCGGGGAGCTGTTTTTT	CASSRQGAHTGELFF
TRBV28	NA	NA	TRBJ2-5	TGTGCCACAAAAGGGATGCCAGAGACCCAGTACTTC	CATKGMPETQYF
TRBV7-2	many	NA	TRBJ2-1	TGTGCCAGCAGCCTAACGCCAGGAAGTACAGAGCAGTTCTTC	CASSLTPGSTEQFF
TRBV9	NA	NA	TRBJ2-2	TGTGCCAGCAGCCCTACTGGCGGGAAGGACACCGGGGAGCTGTTTTTT	CASSPTGGKDTGELFF
TRBV6-5	few	NA	TRBJ2-3	TGTGCCAGCAGTTATACGGGTTTGCGCACAGATACGCAGTATTTT	CASSYTGLRTDTQYF
TRBV12-3/TRBV12-4	few	NA	TRBJ2-7	TGTGCCAGCAGTTCGGGCCCTGGGGAGCAGTACTTC	CASSSGPGEQYF
TRBV9	few	NA	TRBJ2-5	TGTGCCAGCAGCGCCTTAGCCCGGGGGGCGGAGACCCAGTACTTC	CASSALARGAETQYF
TRBV4-1	NA	NA	TRBJ1-4	TGCGCCAACAGCCCCCTCGACTATAATGAAAAACTGTTTTTT	CANSPLDYNEKLFF
TRBV5-4	few	NA	TRBJ1-4	TGTGCCAGCAGCTCATGGGGTAATGAAAAACTGTTTTTT	CASSSWGNEKLFF
TRBV28	few	TRBD1	TRBJ1-2	TGTGCCAGCAGTCCGGGACAGACACTTGCTTCCATCTACACCTTC	CASSPGQTLASIYTF
TRBV30	many	NA	TRBJ1-5	TGTGCCTGGCAAAACTCCCTCGATCAGCCCCAGCATTTT	CAWQNSLDQPQHF
TRBV12-5	NA	NA	TRBJ2-2	TGTGCTAGTGGTTTCACAGGGTCGAACACCGGGGAGCTGTTTTTT	CASGFTGSNTGELFF
TRBV27	NA	NA	TRBJ1-1	TGTGCCAGCAGTTGGCTTCCAACGAACACTGAAGCTTTCTTT	CASSWLPTNTEAFF
TRBV28	many	NA	TRBJ2-7	TGTGCCAGCACCCTCGCCGGGCCCACCAGCTACGAGCAGTACTTC	CASTLAGPTSYEQYF
TRBV10-3	NA	NA	TRBJ1-2	TGTGCCATCAGTGGATCCGCATCGGGGGGCTACACCTTC	CAISGSASGGYTF
TRBV7-5	few	NA	TRBJ2-1	NA	CISVSELPRELYNEQFF
TRBV28	NA	TRBD1	TRBJ1-1	TGTGCCAGCAGTTTTGGACAGGCCATGAACACTGAAGCTTTCTTT	CASSFGQAMNTEAFF
TRBV25-1	few	NA	TRBJ2-2	TGTGCCGCCGGGGATCGGCTAGGCTCCGGGGAGCTGTTTTTT	CAAGDRLGSGELFF
TRBV10-1	NA	TRBD2	TRBJ2-7	TGCGCCAGCAGTGAGACCAGCGGGAGAGCCTACGAGCAGTACTTC	CASSETSGRAYEQYF
TRBV7-2	few	TRBD2	TRBJ2-4	TGTGCCAGCAGCTTAGTGTCTAGCGGGATAAACATTCAGTACTTC	CASSLVSSGINIQYF
TRBV7-9	NA	NA	TRBJ1-4	TGTGCCAGCAGCCCCGATAATGAAAAACTGTTTTTT	CASSPDNEKLFF
TRBV7-3	many	NA	TRBJ1-2	TGTGCCAGCAGCTTAGAGGGGAACTATGGCTACACCTTC	CASSLEGNYGYTF
TRBV28	NA	TRBD2	TRBJ2-7	TGTGCCAGCAGTGGCTGGCGGGAGGGATACGAGCAGTACTTC	CASSGWREGYEQYF
TRBV5-1	few	NA	TRBJ2-2	TGCGCCAGCGCCGAACGGAGTCCCACCGGGGAGCTGTTTTTT	CASAERSPTGELFF
TRBV6-1	few	TRBD2	TRBJ2-1	TGTGCCAGCAGAGGACTAGTTTTCTACAATGAGCAGTTCTTC	CASRGLVFYNEQFF
TRBV11-2	NA	TRBD1	TRBJ1-2	TGTGCCAGCAGCTTAGGGGACAGGGACTATGGCTACACCTTC	CASSLGDRDYGYTF
TRBV20-1	NA	TRBD2	TRBJ2-1	TGCAGTGCTATTTCCGGGACTAGCGGTCGGAGCTCCTACAATGAGCAGTTCTTC	CSAISGTSGRSSYNEQFF
TRBV19	many	NA	TRBJ1-2	TGTGCCAGTAACTCTGGGGGGCTGGGCTATGGCTACACCTTC	CASNSGGLGYGYTF
TRBV5-5	NA	TRBD2	TRBJ2-5	TGTGCCAGCAGCCCAGGGACTAGCGGCCAAGAGACCCAGTACTTC	CASSPGTSGQETQYF
TRBV5-1	many	TRBD2	TRBJ2-1	TGCGCCAGCAGCCTCCTCTCCCCCGCTAGCGGGGCTATCAATGAGCAGTTCTTC	CASSLLSPASGAINEQFF
TRBV20-1	NA	NA	TRBJ2-3	TGCAGTGCCGCGGGACTGGCACATCTGGCGTATTTT	CSAAGLAHLAYF
TRBV29-1	many	TRBD1	TRBJ1-1	TGCAGCGTTAGACAGGGGTGGGAAGCTTTCTTT	CSVRQGWEAFF
TRBV5-1	many	TRBD1	TRBJ2-6	TGCGCCAGCAGCTTGGAAGGGACAGGGGTCGGGGCCAACGTCCTGACTTTC	CASSLEGTGVGANVLTF
TRBV7-9	NA	NA	TRBJ2-1	TGTGCCAGCAGCGCTGCCCCCCTTTGGGGCCGCAATGAGCAGTTCTTC	CASSAAPLWGRNEQFF
TRBV27	NA	NA	TRBJ1-2	TGTGCCAGCAGTTTACCCACTAATTGGGGGGCACAATATGGCTACACCTTC	CASSLPTNWGAQYGYTF
TRBV6-6	few	TRBD2	TRBJ2-3	TGTGCCAGCAGTCACTCCGGGACTAGCGGGAGGGCCGGGTATTTT	CASSHSGTSGRAGYF
TRBV7-2	NA	TRBD2	TRBJ2-4	TGTGCCAGCAGCACCCAGGCGCTAGCGGAAAACATTCAGTACTTC	CASSTQALAENIQYF
TRBV4-1	few	NA	TRBJ2-6	TGCGCCAGCAGCCAAGGAAGCTCTGGGGCCAACGTCCTGACTTTC	CASSQGSSGANVLTF
TRBV2	few	NA	TRBJ2-1	TGTGCCAGCAGTGAGGACAAAAGCTCCTACAATGAGCAGTTCTTC	CASSEDKSSYNEQFF
TRBV14	many	NA	TRBJ2-7	TGTGCCAGCAGCCAATTGGGGTTGGGCGAGCAGTACTTC	CASSQLGLGEQYF
TRBV27	NA	NA	TRBJ1-3	TGTGCCAGCAGTTTAAGTGGCACGAGAAACACCATATATTTT	CASSLSGTRNTIYF
TRBV9	NA	NA	TRBJ2-1	TGTGCCAGCAGCGTAGCGGGACTCGTCTACAATGAGCAGTTCTTC	CASSVAGLVYNEQFF
TRBV12-3/TRBV12-4	NA	NA	TRBJ2-2	TGTGCCAGCAGTACGGGGACGTCGAGATTGAACACCGGGGAGCTGTTTTTT	CASSTGTSRLNTGELFF
TRBV28	many	NA	TRBJ1-4	TGTGCCAGCAGTCCTCCGGGTAGGGGAAAACTGTTTTTT	CASSPPGRGKLFF